These 18 T cell receptor beta chains originate from one sample sequenced in a study of molecular identifiers for immune sequencing clone quantification. TCRdb independently ran MiXCR on the PCR reads; one entry per CDR3 protein. The sample carries 100,000 or so distinct CDR3 sequences, around 33% recorded once. Sequencing was done on a sample of naive CD8+ T cells from blood, with Jurkat cell RNA spiked in. Subset meaning: FACS-sorted CD8+CD4-CCR7+CD45RA+ naive T cells. These receptors originate from a human donor in good health. Some libraries in this study had Jurkat cell RNA spiked in.

This sequence joins TRBV6-6 and TRBJ2-3; 9 nucleotides line up with TRBD2. This CDR3 has 15 amino acids. The junction had 3 bases not matched to a gene; V was cut back by 2 bases and J by 3 bases. Per the germline V gene, CDR1 is MNHNY and CDR2 is SVGAGI (reference sequence). The CDR3 region has the DNA TGTGCCAGCAGTTACAATCTAGCGGGGACAGATACGCAGTATTTT. Translating gives CASSYNLAGTDTQYF.

This clonotype has a handful of counts. This sequence joins TRBV11-2 and TRBJ2-3; the D gene could be TRBD1 or TRBD2 (5 bases each). Trimming pared 5 bases from V and 2 bases from J, leaving 11 bases between. The CDR3 is made up of 14 amino acids. Germline V gene sequence: CDR1 SGHAT, CDR2 FQNNGV. The CDR3 sequence: CASSRGGYTDTQYF. The CDR3 nucleotides are TGTGCCAGCAGCCGGGGCGGGTACACAGATACGCAGTATTTT. The full variable domain, with the rest looked up from reference TRBV11-2 and TRBJ2-3, is EAGVAQSPRYKIIEKRQSVAFWCNPISGHATLYWYQQILGQGPKLLIQFQNNGVVDDSQLPKDRFSAERLKGVDSTLKIQPAKLEDSAVYLCASSRGGYTDTQYFGPGTRLTVL.

In the case of this clonotype: The CDR3 end shows no conserved phenylalanine or tryptophan, and so a read error is likely. The V gene is TRBV12-3 or TRBV12-4, the J gene TRBJ2-1; no clear D. This CDR3 has 14 amino acids. Trimming pared 2 bases from V and 4 bases from J, leaving 9 bases between. CDR3 DNA: TGTGCCAGCAGTTTATCTCCAGCGTACAATGAGCAGTTCTAC. This gives the protein CASSLSPAYNEQFY.

Many counts were recorded for this clonotype. V is TRBV4-3 and J is TRBJ2-7; D gene unclear. Germline V CDR1 and CDR2: LGHNA, YSLEER. The CDR3 is made up of 11 amino acids. V shed 4 bases and J shed 6 bases, with 7 bases lying between them. Written as DNA, the CDR3 is TGCGCCAGCAGCCTTCACGGCGAGCAGTACTTC. It specifies CASSLHGEQYF.

This rearrangement joins TRBV11-2 to TRBJ1-2; D is unclear. Germline CDR1 and CDR2: SGHAT and FQNNGV. This CDR3 has 15 residues. The germline V and J ends were trimmed by 5 bases and 8 bases, with 21 bases remaining between them. In DNA, the CDR3 is TGTGCCAGCAGCATTGAGGGCCTACTTAGGTCCGGCTACACCTTC. It codes for CASSIEGLLRSGYTF.

This clonotype has just one count. A read error may be the cause here, since a much bigger clone is one base away. The CDR3 DNA reads TGCGCCAGCGGTCAAAAGGGGAAAGAGACCCAGTACTTC. Amino acid sequence: CASGQKGKETQYF. This rearrangement joins TRBV23-1 to TRBJ2-5; a possible D gene is TRBD1 (5 bases). TRBV23-1 is given ORF status, its function remaining uncertain. This CDR3 is built from 13 residues.

DNA for the CDR3: TGTGCCAGCAGCTTAGAGGGGGACAGGGGCATAGACATTCAGTACTTC. Translated, it gives CASSLEGDRGIDIQYF. The chain uses TRBV11-2 and TRBJ2-4, with TRBD1 matching 10 bases. In germline, CDR1 is SGHAT, CDR2 FQNNGV. The CDR3 is 16 amino acids. The J segment lost 8 bases and the V segment lost 0 bases, leaving 7 bases of the junction unmatched.

This clonotype was observed at least ten times. This rearrangement joins TRBV5-6 to TRBJ2-7; D uncertain. The CDR3 consists of 13 residues. Trimming pared 2 bases from V and 3 bases from J, leaving 9 bases between. Germline lookup yields CDR1 SGHDT and CDR2 YYEEEE. This chain's CDR3 is CASSFGQDYEQYF. In nucleotides, the CDR3 is TGTGCCAGCAGCTTTGGGCAGGACTACGAGCAGTACTTC.

The table lists this clonotype with many counts. V is TRBV28 and J is TRBJ1-4; 11 bases align to TRBD1. J lost 8 bases, V lost 2 bases, and 7 bases had no gene match. From germline, CDR1 is MDHEN and CDR2 SYDVKM. There are 16 residues in the CDR3. The chain's CDR3 is CASSLGWTGGDEKLFF. CDR3 DNA sequence: TGTGCCAGCAGTTTAGGTTGGACAGGGGGCGACGAAAAACTGTTTTTT.

Comment on this clonotype: One end of the junction fails to match germline, which may point to a read error. The V and J genes are TRBV28 and TRBJ2-1; maybe TRBD2 (6 bases). Germline-derived CDR1 and CDR2 are MDHEN and SYDVKM. There are 18 residues in the CDR3. CDR3 bases: TGTGCCAGCAGTTTAGGCCCGAATAGCGGAGGCTCCTACGATGAGCAGTTCTTC. This encodes CASSLGPNSGGSYDEQFF.

The V gene is TRBV6-2 or TRBV6-3, the J gene TRBJ2-1, with 14 bases lining up with TRBD2. Germline V lookup: CDR1 MNHEY, CDR2 SVGEGT. CDR3 length: 19 residues. The ends lost 0 bases at V and 2 bases at J; junction bases unmatched: 6. The CDR3 coding sequence is TGTGCCAGCAGTTACTCCGGGACTAGCGGGAGACTAGCCTACAATGAGCAGTTCTTC. Protein product: CASSYSGTSGRLAYNEQFF.

This clonotype was found once. The junction shows a germline mismatch at one end, possibly a read error. The chain joins TRBV6-1 to TRBJ2-5; tentative D call: TRBD2 (6 bases). There are 15 residues in the CDR3. CDR1 and CDR2 from the germline V gene are MNHNS and SASEGT. CDR3 protein: CASSPTSRGQGTQYF. The CDR3 DNA reads as TGTGCCAGCAGTCCCACTAGCCGTGGGCAAGGGACCCAGTACTTC.

Points on this clonotype: With a much larger clone just one base away, this may be a read error. The CDR3 is CASSVRDRGPYELYF. The CDR3 nucleotides read TGTGCCAGCAGCGTACGTGACAGGGGGCCCTACGAGCTGTACTTC. The chain links TRBV9 to TRBJ2-7; 10 nucleotides line up with TRBD1. The CDR3 length is 15 residues. CDR1 and CDR2 from the germline V gene are SGDLS and YYNGEE.

Note on this clonotype: A read error is likely, as this CDR3 ends without the conserved phenylalanine or tryptophan. This sequence joins TRBV28 and TRBJ1-5; D gene uncertain. V lost 9 bases, J lost 1 base, and 13 bases lay in between. This CDR3 comprises 14 residues. The V gene's germline CDR1 is MDHEN and CDR2 SYDVKM. The DNA for the CDR3 is TGTGCCAGTAGTGTCAACCTCAGCAATCAGCCCCAGCATTTA. Translating gives CASSVNLSNQPQHL.

Regarding this clonotype: The CDR3 does not close with the conserved phenylalanine or tryptophan, likely indicating a read error. This chain joins TRBV20-1 and TRBJ2-1; 7 nucleotides agree with TRBD2. The germline CDR1 and CDR2 sequences are DFQATT and SNEGSKA (reference sequence). The CDR3 has 15 amino acids. V lost 2 bases and J lost 0; bases outside the gene matches: 4. For the CDR3, the DNA is TGCAGTGCTAGAAGCGGGGTAAGCTCCTACAATGAGCAGTTCTCC. This sequence encodes CSARSGVSSYNEQFS.

This clonotype appeared many times. The rearrangement joins TRBV6-2 or TRBV6-3 to TRBJ2-2; D gene ambiguous. The CDR3 contains 13 residues. Per germline, CDR1 MNHEY and CDR2 SVGEGT. The ends were cut back, 4 bases at V and 2 bases at J, with 5 bases in the middle. The CDR3 region is CASSSGNTGELFF. In DNA form, the CDR3 reads TGTGCCAGCAGTTCTGGCAACACCGGGGAGCTGTTTTTT.

In the case of this clonotype: This clone may be a read error of a much larger clone one base away. This chain connects TRBV5-5 to TRBJ1-1, with 8 bases identical to TRBD1. CDR1 and CDR2 (germline): SGHKS, YYEKEE (reference sequence). CDR3 length: 14 amino acids. In DNA form, the CDR3 reads TGTACCAGCAGCCCCCCTAACAGGGGGGTAGAAGCTTTCTTT. Translating it yields CTSSPPNRGVEAFF.

In the case of this clonotype: A clone one base away is much larger, so this may be a read error. The J gene is TRBJ2-7, the V gene TRBV4-3; a weak D match, TRBD2 (6 bases). This CDR3 contains 16 residues. In germline, CDR1 is LGHNA, CDR2 YSLEER. Deletions cut 1 base from V and 4 bases from J, with 17 bases between. This chain's CDR3 is CASSQAHTGTVYEQYF. CDR3 nucleotides: TGCGCCAGCAGCCAAGCCCACACCGGGACTGTGTACGAGCAGTACTTC.